This TCR beta chain was retrieved from a study of blood T cell repertoires in COVID-19. On the study more broadly: The study drew acute and convalescent COVID-19 samples from the United States, Italy and Spain. T cells, B-cell-depleted T cells, or PBMCs supplied cDNA or gDNA.

The CDR3 has 14 amino acids. V was clipped by 0 bases and J by 4 bases, with 10 bases between them. Germline assignment: CDR1 SGHDT and CDR2 YYEEEE. In the authors' workflow: Nucleated cell counts were estimated from reference gene primer amplification. Data came from immunoSEQ multiplex PCR; TCRdb stores just in-frame clones and leaves some out. From that table come the V and J calls and clone size; the DNA was used to work out D and trimming. Counted here are some 14,000 clones, around 82% occurring once; the ten biggest clones make up roughly 10%. This clone was picked up a small number of times. This receptor was taken from a human donor in a cohort sampled during active COVID-19. The chain carries TRBV5-6 and TRBJ2-5; D is uncertain. Sequencing was carried out using peripheral blood. The CDR3 nucleotides read TGTGCCAGCAGCTTGGACTCATCGGGAGAGACCCAGTACTTC. It specifies CASSLDSSGETQYF.